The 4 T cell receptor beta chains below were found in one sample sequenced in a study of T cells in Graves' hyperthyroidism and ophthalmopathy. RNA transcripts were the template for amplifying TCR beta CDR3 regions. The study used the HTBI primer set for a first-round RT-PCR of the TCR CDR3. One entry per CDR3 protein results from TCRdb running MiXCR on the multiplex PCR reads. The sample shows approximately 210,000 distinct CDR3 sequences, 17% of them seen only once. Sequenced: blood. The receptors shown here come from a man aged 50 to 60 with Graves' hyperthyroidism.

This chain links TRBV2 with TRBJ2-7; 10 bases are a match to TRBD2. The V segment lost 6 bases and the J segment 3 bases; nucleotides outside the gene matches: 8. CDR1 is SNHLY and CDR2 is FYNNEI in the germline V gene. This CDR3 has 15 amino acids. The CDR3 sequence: CASSRTSGAYYEQYF. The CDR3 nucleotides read TGTGCCAGCAGCCGGACTAGCGGAGCCTACTACGAGCAGTACTTC.

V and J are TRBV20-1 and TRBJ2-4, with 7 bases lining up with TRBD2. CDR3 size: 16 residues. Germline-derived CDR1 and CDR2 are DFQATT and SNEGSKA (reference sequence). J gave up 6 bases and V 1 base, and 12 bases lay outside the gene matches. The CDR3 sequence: CSARGWAGEERNIQYF. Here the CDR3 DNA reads TGCAGTGCTAGAGGATGGGCGGGAGAGGAGAGAAACATTCAGTACTTC.

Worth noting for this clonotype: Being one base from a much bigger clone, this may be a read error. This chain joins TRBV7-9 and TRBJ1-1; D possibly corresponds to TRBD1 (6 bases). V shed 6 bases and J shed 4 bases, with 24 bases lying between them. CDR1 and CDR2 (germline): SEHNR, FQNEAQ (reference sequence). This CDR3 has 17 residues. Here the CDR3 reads CASSWGGAIPSSTEAFF. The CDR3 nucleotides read TGTGCCAGCAGTTGGGGGGGGGCTATACCCTCGAGCACTGAAGCTTTCTTT.

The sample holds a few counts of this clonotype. CDR3 DNA sequence: TGTGCCAGCAGCCCCACCGCCAGCTACGAGCAGTACTTC. Translation gives CASSPTASYEQYF. The V call is TRBV14, the J call TRBJ2-7; D ambiguous. Germline CDR1 and CDR2: SGHDN and FVKESK. The CDR3 runs to 13 residues. V was clipped by 4 bases and J by 3 bases, with 10 bases between them.